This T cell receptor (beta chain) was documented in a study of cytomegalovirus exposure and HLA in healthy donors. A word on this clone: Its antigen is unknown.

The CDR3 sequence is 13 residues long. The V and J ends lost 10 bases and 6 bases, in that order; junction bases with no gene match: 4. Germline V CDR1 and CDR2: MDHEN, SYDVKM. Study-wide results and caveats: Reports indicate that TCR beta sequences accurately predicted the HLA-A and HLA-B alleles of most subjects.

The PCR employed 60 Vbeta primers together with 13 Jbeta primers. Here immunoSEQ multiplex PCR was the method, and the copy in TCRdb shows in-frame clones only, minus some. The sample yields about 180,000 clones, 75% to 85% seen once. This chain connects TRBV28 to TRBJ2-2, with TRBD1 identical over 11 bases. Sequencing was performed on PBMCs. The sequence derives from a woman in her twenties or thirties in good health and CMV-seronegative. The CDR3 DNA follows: TGTGCCACAGGGACAGGGGGATCCGGGGAGCTGTTTTTT. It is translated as CATGTGGSGELFF. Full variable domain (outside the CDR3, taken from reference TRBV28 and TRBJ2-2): DVKVTQSSRYLVKRTGEKVFLECVQDMDHENMFWYRQDPGLGLRLIYFSYDVKMKEKGDIPEGYSVSREKKERFSLILESASTNQTSMYLCATGTGGSGELFFGEGSRLTVL.